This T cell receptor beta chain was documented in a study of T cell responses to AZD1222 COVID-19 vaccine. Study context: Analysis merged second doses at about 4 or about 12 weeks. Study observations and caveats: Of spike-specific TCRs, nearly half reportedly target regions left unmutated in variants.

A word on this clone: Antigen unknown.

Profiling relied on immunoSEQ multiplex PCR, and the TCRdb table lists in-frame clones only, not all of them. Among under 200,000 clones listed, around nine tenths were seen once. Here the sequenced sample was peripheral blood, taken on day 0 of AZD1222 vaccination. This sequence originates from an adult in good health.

This CDR3 is CASSLGGGTTDTQYF. The DNA for the CDR3 is TGTGCCAGCAGCTTAGGTGGGGGAACCACAGATACGCAGTATTTT. This chain uses TRBV7-9 with TRBJ2-3; D possibly uses TRBD1 or TRBD2 (5 bases each). From germline, CDR1 is SEHNR and CDR2 FQNEAQ (reference sequence). CDR3 length equals 15 residues. Trimming took off 1 base at V and 2 bases at J, with 10 bases between the two ends.